These 21 T cell receptor beta chains came from one sample sequenced in a study of blood T cell repertoires in COVID-19. Clones were read by immunoSEQ multiplex PCR, and TCRdb kept only the in-frame ones, dropping some. The sample holds 180,000 or so clones; about 91% are singletons and the top ten take around 1.4%. Sequenced sample: peripheral blood. Source of these receptors: a woman between 50 and 59 years old with acute or convalescent COVID-19.

The chain is built from TRBV27 and TRBJ1-2; tentative D call: TRBD1 (6 bases). This CDR3 region has 16 residues. The germline V gene has CDR1 MNHEY and CDR2 SMNVEV (reference sequence). V lost 1 base and J lost 6, with 18 bases in between. CDR3 loop: CASSLWGGASIHGYTF. The CDR3, as DNA: TGTGCCAGCAGTTTATGGGGGGGGGCTAGTATCCATGGCTACACCTTC.

As for this clone: Other nucleotide sequences from this sample produce the same CDR3. The chain has TRBV5-4 and TRBJ2-1; TRBD1 is a possible D gene (6 bases). The CDR3 has 13 residues. V was clipped by 0 bases and J by 6 bases, with 7 bases between them. Germline V gene sequence: CDR1 SGHNT, CDR2 YYREEE (reference sequence). The CDR3 region is CASSLAQGNEQFF. CDR3 nucleotide sequence: TGTGCCAGCAGCTTGGCACAGGGCAATGAGCAGTTCTTC.

The genes are TRBV2 and TRBJ1-5; 12 bases match TRBD1. In germline, CDR1 is SNHLY, CDR2 FYNNEI. V shed 4 bases and J 7 bases; nucleotides not matched to a gene: 5. This CDR3 contains 15 residues. As DNA, the CDR3 is TGTGCCAGCAGTGTGGGGACAGGGGGCAGCCAGCCCCAGCATTTT. It codes for CASSVGTGGSQPQHF.

This chain connects TRBV29-1 to TRBJ1-2; TRBD1 might be the D (6 bases). V dropped 5 bases and J dropped 3 bases, with 10 bases sitting between them. The CDR3 is 12 amino acids. Germline CDR1 SQVTM, CDR2 ANQGSEA. The CDR3 sequence: CSVSGQYYGYTF. For the CDR3, the DNA is TGCAGCGTTTCCGGACAGTACTATGGCTACACCTTC.

In this sample, this clone turned up a few times. This chain joins TRBV5-1 and TRBJ1-1, with no clear D. This CDR3 has 12 residues. V was trimmed by 2 bases and J by 5 bases, leaving 7 bases between them. Germline V CDR1 and CDR2: SGHRS, YFSETQ. CDR3 protein: CASSFADTEAFF. The CDR3 DNA sequence: TGCGCCAGCAGCTTCGCAGATACTGAAGCTTTCTTT.

This rearrangement joins TRBV24-1 to TRBJ2-3, with a possible D match to TRBD1 (5 bases). Germline values: CDR1 KGHDR, CDR2 SFDVKD. Trimming took 12 bases from V and 4 from J, leaving 16 bases between them. CDR3 length equals 13 residues. As DNA, the CDR3 is TGTGCCTCCCTAATTAAGGGGCCAGATACGCAGTATTTT. Translation: CASLIKGPDTQYF.

This sequence joins TRBV2 and TRBJ2-5; TRBD2 agrees at 12 bases. CDR1 and CDR2 (germline): SNHLY, FYNNEI. The CDR3 contains 17 residues. V gave up 6 bases and J gave up 7 bases; unmatched junction bases: 15. CDR3 bases: TGTGCCAGCAGCAGACCGGGACTAGCGGGCGCCGACGGGACCCAGTACTTC. Residues: CASSRPGLAGADGTQYF. The complete variable domain, with remaining parts taken from reference TRBV2 and TRBJ2-5, reads EPEVTQTPSHQVTQMGQEVILRCVPISNHLYFYWYRQILGQKVEFLVSFYNNEISEKSEIFDDQFSVERPDGSNFTLKIRSTKLEDSAMYFCASSRPGLAGADGTQYFGPGTRLLVL.

This sequence joins TRBV7-2 and TRBJ1-2; D is perhaps TRBD1 (6 bases). Germline CDR1 reads SGHTA; CDR2 reads FQGNSA. CDR3 length: 15 amino acids. Trimming left V 5 bases short and J 2 bases short, with 15 bases between. CDR3 amino acids: CASSPGQWMNYGYTF. CDR3 sequence (DNA): TGTGCCAGCAGCCCAGGACAGTGGATGAACTATGGCTACACCTTC.

This rearrangement joins TRBV6-2 or TRBV6-3 to TRBJ2-1; 9 bases match TRBD2. V was clipped by 5 bases and J by 12 bases; unmatched bases: 5. Germline assignment: CDR1 MNHEY and CDR2 SVGEGT. CDR3 length equals 12 residues. The CDR3 region is CASSQPGLAQFF. In DNA form, the CDR3 reads TGTGCCAGCAGTCAGCCGGGACTAGCGCAGTTCTTC.

The V gene is TRBV5-4, the J gene TRBJ1-1; 8 bases are shared with TRBD1. The V gene's germline CDR1 is SGHNT and CDR2 YYREEE (reference sequence). The CDR3 spans 15 residues. The trim removed 4 bases at V and 1 base at J, leaving 6 bases unmatched. The CDR3 nucleotides are TGTGCCAGCAGCCCTCGACAGGGGCCGAACACTGAAGCTTTCTTT. Protein sequence: CASSPRQGPNTEAFF.

V and J are TRBV9 and TRBJ2-3, with unresolved D. V was clipped by 3 bases and J by 0 bases, with 14 bases between them. The CDR3 extends over 16 amino acids. The germline CDR1 and CDR2 sequences are SGDLS and YYNGEE. CDR3 sequence reads: CASSAFRGASTDTQYF. CDR3 DNA sequence: TGTGCCAGCAGCGCCTTTCGAGGCGCTAGCACAGATACGCAGTATTTT.

CDR3: CATRTVSQETQYF. CDR3 nucleotide sequence: TGTGCCACCCGGACAGTATCCCAAGAGACCCAGTACTTC. The chain couples TRBV7-9 to TRBJ2-5, with D possibly TRBD1 on 6 matching bases. The CDR3 length is 13 residues. The germline CDR1 and CDR2 sequences are SEHNR and FQNEAQ (reference sequence). Trimming cost V 10 bases and J 1 base, with 13 bases left between them.

The DNA of the CDR3 is TGTGCCAGCAGTTTCCGTACCAGGAACAATGAGCAGTTCTTC. Translated: CASSFRTRNNEQFF. The J gene is TRBJ2-1, the V gene TRBV27; D gene uncertain. The CDR3 totals 14 residues. V was clipped by 3 bases and J by 5 bases, with 11 bases between them. CDR1 is MNHEY and CDR2 is SMNVEV in the germline V gene (reference sequence).

This chain links TRBV18 with TRBJ2-1; TRBD2 aligns across 7 bases. The CDR3 totals 17 residues. The V segment lost 2 bases and the J segment 7 bases; nucleotides outside the gene matches: 14. The germline CDR1 and CDR2 sequences are KGHSH and LQKENI. CDR3 sequence reads: CASSPNPGSGEWNEQFF. The CDR3 nucleotides read TGTGCCAGCTCACCAAACCCCGGGAGCGGGGAATGGAATGAGCAGTTCTTC.

The rearrangement joins TRBV2 to TRBJ1-3; no clear D gene. Deletions cut 6 bases from V and 2 bases from J, with 5 bases between. Looked up from germline, CDR1 is SNHLY and CDR2 is FYNNEI. The CDR3 covers 12 residues. The DNA of the CDR3 is TGTGCCAGCAGGGCGGCTGGAAACACCATATATTTT. This codes for CASRAAGNTIYF.

The J gene is TRBJ2-7, the V gene TRBV6-2 or TRBV6-3; maybe TRBD2 (5 bases). The ends were cut back, 2 bases at V and 3 bases at J, with 20 bases in the middle. This CDR3 has 17 amino acids. Germline V gene sequence: CDR1 MNHEY, CDR2 SVGEGT. The CDR3 coding sequence is TGTGCCAGCAGTTACCCGGTATTCCGGGCCGGGGACTACGAGCAGTACTTC. This codes for CASSYPVFRAGDYEQYF.

This rearrangement joins TRBV30 to TRBJ1-1; tentatively, D is TRBD1 (5 bases). The CDR3 totals 13 residues. Germline V CDR1 and CDR2: GTSNPN, SVGIG (reference sequence). V was pared by 4 bases and J by 6 bases, with 15 bases between. CDR3 residues: CAWTLWPGAEAFF. In nucleotides, the CDR3 is TGTGCCTGGACACTCTGGCCGGGGGCTGAAGCTTTCTTT.

Only one count was recorded for this clone. The gene calls are TRBV5-4 and TRBJ2-7; a weak D match, TRBD2 (7 bases). The CDR3 is 15 residues long. Germline assignment: CDR1 SGHNT and CDR2 YYREEE (reference sequence). Trimming stripped 2 bases from V and 4 bases from J, with 16 bases between. CDR3 protein: CASSLGGGRFYEQYF. For the CDR3, the DNA is TGTGCCAGCAGCTTAGGGGGGGGACGATTTTACGAGCAGTACTTC.

V is TRBV6-6 and J is TRBJ1-4; perhaps TRBD1 as D (6 bases). Germline V gene lookup returns CDR1 MNHNY and CDR2 SVGAGI (reference sequence). The germline V and J ends were trimmed by 4 bases and 6 bases, with 12 bases remaining between them. The length of the CDR3 is 14 residues. The CDR3 coding sequence is TGTGCCAGCAGTTTTCGGTACAGGGATGAAAAACTGTTTTTT. Protein sequence: CASSFRYRDEKLFF.

The chain employs TRBV6-5 and TRBJ2-7, with 10 nucleotides matching TRBD2. Germline V gives CDR1 MNHEY, CDR2 SVGAGI. The CDR3 length is 14 residues. V was clipped by 5 bases and J by 3 bases; unmatched bases: 4. CDR3 sequence reads: CASSIGLADYEQYF. DNA for the CDR3: TGTGCCAGCAGTATAGGACTAGCGGACTACGAGCAGTACTTC.

The chain carries TRBV15 and TRBJ2-2; D is uncertain. V gave up 4 bases and J gave up 2 bases, with 5 bases separating them. Germline CDR1 is LNHNV and CDR2 is YYDKDF (reference sequence). This CDR3 has 13 residues. The CDR3 loop reads CATSTPNTGELFF. As DNA, the CDR3 is TGTGCCACCAGCACCCCAAACACCGGGGAGCTGTTTTTT. The full variable domain, its missing parts supplied by reference TRBV15 and TRBJ2-2, is DAMVIQNPRYQVTQFGKPVTLSCSQTLNHNVMYWYQQKSSQAPKLLFHYYDKDFNNEADTPDNFQSRRPNTSFCFLDIRSPGLGDTAMYLCATSTPNTGELFFGEGSRLTVL.